The rows below give T cell receptor beta chains drawn from one sample of a study of cytomegalovirus exposure and HLA in healthy donors. Clones were sequenced by immunoSEQ multiplex PCR, and TCRdb holds only the in-frame ones, with some missing. In the table there are some 150,000 clones, approximately 60% of which are singletons. The sample taken for sequencing was PBMCs. The origin of the receptors is a woman aged 55-70 years in good health and CMV-seropositive. CDR3s include the opening cysteine and the closing phenylalanine or tryptophan. The D gene is left open where the match is weak. Clone size appears in some rows only: once, few, many, or a class for an expanded clone.

clone_size j_call d_call v_call cdr3_nt cdr3_aa
few TRBJ2-3 TRBD2 TRBV28 TGTGCCAGCAGTACCGGGACTAGCAATTTTCCAGATACGCAGTATTTT CASSTGTSNFPDTQYF
. TRBJ2-1 TRBD2 TRBV7-2 TGTGCCAGCAGCTTAGAACTAGCGGGAGGGCTCCGGTTCTTC CASSLELAGGLRFF
. TRBJ2-1 TRBD1 TRBV2 TGTGCCAGCAGTGATGTGGCAGGGGGCACCCTACTCTCCTACAATGAGCAGTTCTTC CASSDVAGGTLLSYNEQFF
. TRBJ2-3 TRBD2 TRBV5-4 TGTGCCAGCAGCCCTGTAGCGGGAGCGGCAGATACGCAGTATTTT CASSPVAGAADTQYF
. TRBJ2-7 TRBD2 TRBV5-1 TGCGCCAGCAGCTTGGCCGGGACTAGCGGGGAGGAGCAGTACTTC CASSLAGTSGEEQYF
. TRBJ1-4 TRBD1 TRBV7-9 TGTGCCAGCAGCTTTTTGACAGGGGGATGGCATGATAATGAAAAACTGTTTTTT CASSFLTGGWHDNEKLFF
. TRBJ2-5 TRBD2 TRBV6-6 TGTGCCAGCAGAACTAGCGGGAGGGCCGGGGGAGAGACCCAGTACTTC CASRTSGRAGGETQYF
. TRBJ2-1 TRBD1 TRBV2 TGTGCCAGCAGAAGACAGGGGCTCAATGAGCAGTTCTTC CASRRQGLNEQFF
few TRBJ1-1 . TRBV11-2 TGTGCCAGCACCCTACGACCCGAGGATGAAGCTTTCTTT CASTLRPEDEAFF
. TRBJ1-4 TRBD1 TRBV6-6 TGTGCCAGCAGTGCGGACAGGGGTAATGAAAAACTGTTTTTT CASSADRGNEKLFF
. TRBJ1-1 . TRBV6-6 TGTGCCAGCAGTTCTCAGGGATCGGGGAACACTGAAGCTTTCTTT CASSSQGSGNTEAFF
. TRBJ2-7 TRBD2 TRBV7-9 TGTGCCAGCAGCTTAGGGGGGGACTACCGGTACGAGCAGTACTTC CASSLGGDYRYEQYF
few TRBJ1-2 TRBD1 TRBV28 TGTGCCAGCAGTTCCGGGACAGGGGTTGATGGCTACACCTTC CASSSGTGVDGYTF
. TRBJ2-7 TRBD2 TRBV5-8 TGTGCCAGCAGTCTCGACGGAGGTTCCGGGACTATCAGGTACGAGCAGTACTTC CASSLDGGSGTIRYEQYF
. TRBJ1-1 . TRBV18 TGTGCCAGCTCCCCTGGGAGGGAGTTCAGCACTGAAGCTTTCTTT CASSPGREFSTEAFF
. TRBJ2-3 . TRBV15 TGTGCCACCAGCAAGGGGGGCACAGATACGCAGTATTTT CATSKGGTDTQYF
few TRBJ2-5 TRBD1 TRBV10-3 TGTGCCATCGGACAGGGAGAGACCCAGTACTTC CAIGQGETQYF
. TRBJ2-3 TRBD2 TRBV6-1 TGTGCCAGCAACCCCGCAGCGGGAGGGATAGATACGCAGTATTTT CASNPAAGGIDTQYF
. TRBJ2-1 TRBD2 TRBV29-1 TGCAGCGTGAGGGGGACTAGCTCCTACAATGAGCAGTTCTTC CSVRGTSSYNEQFF
. TRBJ2-1 TRBD2 TRBV6-5 TGTGCCAGCAGTTGGGCTAGCGGGAGTTTCAATGAGCAGTTCTTC CASSWASGSFNEQFF
. TRBJ2-7 . TRBV6-5 TGTGCCAGCAGTTACCAGGGTTCCCGCTACGAGCAGTACTTC CASSYQGSRYEQYF
few TRBJ2-1 TRBD2 TRBV5-1 TGCGCCAGCAGCTTGGCCCCCGGGAGGGATGAGCAGTTCTTC CASSLAPGRDEQFF
. TRBJ2-6 . TRBV5-1 TGCGCCAGCAGCTTGCGGGAGTACTCTGGGGCCAACGTCCTGACTTTC CASSLREYSGANVLTF